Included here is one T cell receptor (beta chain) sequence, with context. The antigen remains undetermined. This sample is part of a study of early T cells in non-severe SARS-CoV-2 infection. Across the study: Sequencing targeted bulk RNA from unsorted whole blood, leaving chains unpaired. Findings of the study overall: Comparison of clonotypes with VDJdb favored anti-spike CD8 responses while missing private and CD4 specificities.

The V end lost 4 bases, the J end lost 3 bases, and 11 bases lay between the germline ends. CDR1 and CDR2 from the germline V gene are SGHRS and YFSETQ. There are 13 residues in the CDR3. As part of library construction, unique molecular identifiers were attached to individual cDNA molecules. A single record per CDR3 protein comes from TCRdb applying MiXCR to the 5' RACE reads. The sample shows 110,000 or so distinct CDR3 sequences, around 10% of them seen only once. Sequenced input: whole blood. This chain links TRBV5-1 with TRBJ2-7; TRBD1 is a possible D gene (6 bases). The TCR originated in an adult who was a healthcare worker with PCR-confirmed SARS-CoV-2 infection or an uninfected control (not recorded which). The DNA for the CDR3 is TGCGCCAGCAGCCAAGACAGGTACTACGAGCAGTACTTC. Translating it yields CASSQDRYYEQYF.